This T cell receptor beta chain emerged from a study of T cell repertoires in cytomegalovirus infection. Trimming left V 2 bases short and J 2 bases short, with 9 bases between. The CDR3 runs to 14 residues. Germline assignment: CDR1 SGHTA and CDR2 FQGNSA. This clonotype was observed a few times. TCRdb reanalysed the reads using MiXCR and keeps one entry per CDR3 protein. The table includes about 310,000 distinct CDR3 sequences, 17% detected once. This receptor was identified in a human donor in good health (CMV status not recorded). Some clones in this sample may be carry-over from other donors' samples. This chain uses TRBV7-2 with TRBJ1-2; no firm D call. Sequencing was carried out using PBMCs. CDR3 nucleotides: TGTGCCAGCAGCTTATTGGGAACCAACTATGGCTACACCTTC. It translates to CASSLLGTNYGYTF.